Below, one TCR beta chain is given with its context. Its antigen is unknown. The V gene's germline CDR1 is SGHTA and CDR2 FQGNSA. Deletions cut 5 bases from V and 5 bases from J, with 12 bases between. The CDR3 covers 13 residues. With 60 Vbeta and 13 Jbeta primers, the PCR was carried out. Profiling relied on immunoSEQ multiplex PCR, and the TCRdb table lists in-frame clones only, not all of them. The sample consists of 120,000 or so clones, around three quarters of them appearing once. These data come from a study of cytomegalovirus exposure and HLA in healthy donors. Overall study results and limits: Within a later analysis, the majority of CMV-associated TCR beta chains appeared HLA-restricted. In a later analysis, a missense DCLRE1C variant was linked to TCR beta V- and J-gene trimming. In a later analysis, HLA-associated TCR beta chains were more clonally expanded than equally common others.

Sequencing was done on a sample of PBMCs. The V and J genes are TRBV7-2 and TRBJ2-5; D possibly corresponds to TRBD1 (5 bases). The clonotype was recovered from a young man in good health and CMV-seronegative. CDR3 sequence reads: CASSSRVSETQYF. In nucleotides, the CDR3 is TGTGCCAGCAGCAGCAGGGTTTCGGAGACCCAGTACTTC.